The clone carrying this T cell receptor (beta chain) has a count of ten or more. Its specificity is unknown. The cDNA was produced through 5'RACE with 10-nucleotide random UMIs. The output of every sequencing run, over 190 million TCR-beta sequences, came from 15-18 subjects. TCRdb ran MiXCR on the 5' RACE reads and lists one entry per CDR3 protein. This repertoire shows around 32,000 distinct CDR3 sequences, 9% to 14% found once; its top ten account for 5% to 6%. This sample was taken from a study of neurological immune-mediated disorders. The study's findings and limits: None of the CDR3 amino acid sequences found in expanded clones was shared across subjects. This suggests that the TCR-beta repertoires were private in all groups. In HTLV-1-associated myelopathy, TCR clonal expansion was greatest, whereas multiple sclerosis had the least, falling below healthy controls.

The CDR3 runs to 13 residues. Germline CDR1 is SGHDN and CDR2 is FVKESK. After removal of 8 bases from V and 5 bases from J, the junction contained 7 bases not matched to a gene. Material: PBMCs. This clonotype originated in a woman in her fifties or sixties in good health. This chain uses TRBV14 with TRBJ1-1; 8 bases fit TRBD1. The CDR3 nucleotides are TGTGCCAGCTACGGACAGGGTTCGACTGAAGCTTTCTTT. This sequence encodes CASYGQGSTEAFF.